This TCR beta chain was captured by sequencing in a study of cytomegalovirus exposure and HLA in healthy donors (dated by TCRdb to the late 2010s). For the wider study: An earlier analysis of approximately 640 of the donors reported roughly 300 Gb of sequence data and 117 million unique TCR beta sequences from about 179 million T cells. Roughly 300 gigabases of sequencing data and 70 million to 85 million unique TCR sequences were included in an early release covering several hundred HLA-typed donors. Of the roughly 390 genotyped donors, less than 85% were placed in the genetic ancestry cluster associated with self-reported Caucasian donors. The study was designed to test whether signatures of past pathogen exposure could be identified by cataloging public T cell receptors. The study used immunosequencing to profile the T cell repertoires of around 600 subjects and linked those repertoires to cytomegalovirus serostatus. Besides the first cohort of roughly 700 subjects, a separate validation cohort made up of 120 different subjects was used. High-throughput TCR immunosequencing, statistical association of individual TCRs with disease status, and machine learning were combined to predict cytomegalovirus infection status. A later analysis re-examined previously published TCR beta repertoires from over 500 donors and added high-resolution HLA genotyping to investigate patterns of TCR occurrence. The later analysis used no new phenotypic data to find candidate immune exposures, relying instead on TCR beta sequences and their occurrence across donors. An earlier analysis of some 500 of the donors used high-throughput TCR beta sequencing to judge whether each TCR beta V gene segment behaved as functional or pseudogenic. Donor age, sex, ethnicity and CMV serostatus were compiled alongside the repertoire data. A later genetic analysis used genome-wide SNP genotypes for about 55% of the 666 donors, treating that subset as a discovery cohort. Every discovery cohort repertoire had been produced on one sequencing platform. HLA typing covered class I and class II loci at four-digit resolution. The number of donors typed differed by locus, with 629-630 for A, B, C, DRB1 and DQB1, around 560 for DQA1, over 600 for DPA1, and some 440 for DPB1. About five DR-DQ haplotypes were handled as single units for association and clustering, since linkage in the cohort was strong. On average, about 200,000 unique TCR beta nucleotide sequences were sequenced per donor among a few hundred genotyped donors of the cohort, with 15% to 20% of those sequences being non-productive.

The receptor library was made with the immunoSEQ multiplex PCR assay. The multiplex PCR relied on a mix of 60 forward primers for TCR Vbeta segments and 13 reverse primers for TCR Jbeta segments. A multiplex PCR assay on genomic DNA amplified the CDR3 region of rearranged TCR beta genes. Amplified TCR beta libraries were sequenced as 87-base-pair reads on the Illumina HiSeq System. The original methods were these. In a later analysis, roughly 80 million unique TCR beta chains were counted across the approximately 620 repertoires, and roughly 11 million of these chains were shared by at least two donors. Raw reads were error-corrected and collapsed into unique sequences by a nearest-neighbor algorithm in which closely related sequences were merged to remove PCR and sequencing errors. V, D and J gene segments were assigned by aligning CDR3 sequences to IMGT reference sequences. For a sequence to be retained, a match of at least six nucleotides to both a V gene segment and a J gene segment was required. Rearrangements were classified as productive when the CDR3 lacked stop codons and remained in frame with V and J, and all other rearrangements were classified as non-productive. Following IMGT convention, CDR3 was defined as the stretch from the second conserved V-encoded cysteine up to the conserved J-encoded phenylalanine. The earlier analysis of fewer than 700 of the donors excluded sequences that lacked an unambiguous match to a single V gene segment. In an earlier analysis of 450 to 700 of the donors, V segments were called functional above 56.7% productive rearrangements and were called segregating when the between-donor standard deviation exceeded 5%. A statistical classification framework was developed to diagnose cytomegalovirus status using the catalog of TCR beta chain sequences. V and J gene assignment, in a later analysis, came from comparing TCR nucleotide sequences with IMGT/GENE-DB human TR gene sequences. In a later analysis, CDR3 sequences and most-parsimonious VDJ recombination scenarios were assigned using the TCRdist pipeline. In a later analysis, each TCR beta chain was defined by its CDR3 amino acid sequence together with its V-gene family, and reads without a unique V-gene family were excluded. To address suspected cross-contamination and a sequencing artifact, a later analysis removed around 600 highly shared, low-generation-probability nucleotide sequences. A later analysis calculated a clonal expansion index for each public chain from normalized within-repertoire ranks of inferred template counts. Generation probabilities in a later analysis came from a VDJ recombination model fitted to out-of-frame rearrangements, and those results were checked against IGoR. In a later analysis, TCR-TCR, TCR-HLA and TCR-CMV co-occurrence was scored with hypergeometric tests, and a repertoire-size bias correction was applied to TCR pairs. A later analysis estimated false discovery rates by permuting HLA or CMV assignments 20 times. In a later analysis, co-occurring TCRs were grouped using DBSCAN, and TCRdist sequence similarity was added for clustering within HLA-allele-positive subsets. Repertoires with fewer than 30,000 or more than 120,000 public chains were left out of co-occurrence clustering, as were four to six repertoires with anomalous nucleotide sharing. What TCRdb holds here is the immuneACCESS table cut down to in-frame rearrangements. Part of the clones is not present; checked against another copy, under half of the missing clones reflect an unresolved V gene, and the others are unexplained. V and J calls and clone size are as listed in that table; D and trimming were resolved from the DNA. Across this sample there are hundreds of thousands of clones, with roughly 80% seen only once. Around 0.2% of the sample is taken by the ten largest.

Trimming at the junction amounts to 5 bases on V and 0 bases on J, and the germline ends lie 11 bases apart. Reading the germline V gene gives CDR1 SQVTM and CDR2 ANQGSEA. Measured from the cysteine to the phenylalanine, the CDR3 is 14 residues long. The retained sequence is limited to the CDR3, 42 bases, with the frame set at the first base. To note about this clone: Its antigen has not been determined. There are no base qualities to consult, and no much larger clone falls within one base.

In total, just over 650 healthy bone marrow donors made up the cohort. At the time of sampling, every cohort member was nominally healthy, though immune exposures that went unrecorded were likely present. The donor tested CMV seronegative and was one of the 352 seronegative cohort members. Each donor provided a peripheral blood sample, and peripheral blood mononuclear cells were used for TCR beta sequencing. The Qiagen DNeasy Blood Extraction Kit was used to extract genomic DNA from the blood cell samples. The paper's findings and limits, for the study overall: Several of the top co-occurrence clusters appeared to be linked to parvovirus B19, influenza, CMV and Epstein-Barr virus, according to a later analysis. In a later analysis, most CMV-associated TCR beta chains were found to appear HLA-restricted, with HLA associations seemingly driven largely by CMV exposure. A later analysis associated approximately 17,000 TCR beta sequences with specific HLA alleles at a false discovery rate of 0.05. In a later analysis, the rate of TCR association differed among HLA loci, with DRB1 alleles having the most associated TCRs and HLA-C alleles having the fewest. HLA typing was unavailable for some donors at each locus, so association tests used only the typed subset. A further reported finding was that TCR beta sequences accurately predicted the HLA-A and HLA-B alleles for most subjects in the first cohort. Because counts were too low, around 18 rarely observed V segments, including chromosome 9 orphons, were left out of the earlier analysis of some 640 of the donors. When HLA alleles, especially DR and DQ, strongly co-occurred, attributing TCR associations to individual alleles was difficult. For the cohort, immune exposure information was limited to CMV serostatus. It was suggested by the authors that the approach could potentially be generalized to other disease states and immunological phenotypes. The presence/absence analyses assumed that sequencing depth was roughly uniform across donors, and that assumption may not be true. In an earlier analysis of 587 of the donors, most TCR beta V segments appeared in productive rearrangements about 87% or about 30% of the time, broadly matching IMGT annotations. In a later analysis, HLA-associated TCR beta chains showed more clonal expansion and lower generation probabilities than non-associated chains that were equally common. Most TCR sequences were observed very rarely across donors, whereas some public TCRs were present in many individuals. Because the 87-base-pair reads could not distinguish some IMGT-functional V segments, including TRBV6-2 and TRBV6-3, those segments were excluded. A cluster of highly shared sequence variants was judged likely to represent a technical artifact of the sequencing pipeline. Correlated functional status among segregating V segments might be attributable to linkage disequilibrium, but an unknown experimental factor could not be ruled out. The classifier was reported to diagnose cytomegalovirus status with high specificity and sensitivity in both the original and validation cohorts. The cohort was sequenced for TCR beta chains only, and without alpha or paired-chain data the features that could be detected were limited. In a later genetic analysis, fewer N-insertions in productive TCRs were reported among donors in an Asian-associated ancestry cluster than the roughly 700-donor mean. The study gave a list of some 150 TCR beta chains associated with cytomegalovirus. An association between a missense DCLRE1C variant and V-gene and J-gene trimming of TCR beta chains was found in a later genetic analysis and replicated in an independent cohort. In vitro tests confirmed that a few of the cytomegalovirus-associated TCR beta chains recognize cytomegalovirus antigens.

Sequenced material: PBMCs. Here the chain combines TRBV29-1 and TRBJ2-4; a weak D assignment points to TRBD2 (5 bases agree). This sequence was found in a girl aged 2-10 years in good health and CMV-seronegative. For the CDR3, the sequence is CSVRTLLAKNIQYF. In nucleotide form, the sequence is TGCAGCGTTAGGACTCTACTAGCCAAAAACATTCAGTACTTC.